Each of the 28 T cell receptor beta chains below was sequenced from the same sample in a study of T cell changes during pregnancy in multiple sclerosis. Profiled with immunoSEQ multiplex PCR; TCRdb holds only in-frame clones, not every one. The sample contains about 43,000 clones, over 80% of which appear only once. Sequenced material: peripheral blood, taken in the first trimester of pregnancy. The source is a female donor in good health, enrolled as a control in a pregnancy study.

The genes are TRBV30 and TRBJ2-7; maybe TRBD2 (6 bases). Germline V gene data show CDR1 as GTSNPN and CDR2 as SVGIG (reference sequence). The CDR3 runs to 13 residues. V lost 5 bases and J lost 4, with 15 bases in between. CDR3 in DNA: TGTGCCTGGGGAGAGAGGAGGGAATACGAGCAGTACTTC. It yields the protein CAWGERREYEQYF.

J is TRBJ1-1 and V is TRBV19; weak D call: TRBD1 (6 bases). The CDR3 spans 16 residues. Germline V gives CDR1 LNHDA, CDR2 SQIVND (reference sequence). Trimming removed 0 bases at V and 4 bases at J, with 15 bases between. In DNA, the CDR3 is TGTGCCAGTAGTATAGATGTGAACAGGGTAACCACTGAAGCTTTCTTT. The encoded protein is CASSIDVNRVTTEAFF.

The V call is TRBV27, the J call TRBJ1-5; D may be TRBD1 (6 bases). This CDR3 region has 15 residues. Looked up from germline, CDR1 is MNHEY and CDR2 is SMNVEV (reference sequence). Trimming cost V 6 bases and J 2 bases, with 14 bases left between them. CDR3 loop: CASRASDSRNQPQHF. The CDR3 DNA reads TGTGCCAGCAGGGCGTCGGACAGTCGCAATCAGCCCCAGCATTTT.

This CDR3 is CSVKTGGGGNEQFF. CDR3 coding DNA: TGCAGCGTCAAAACAGGGGGCGGAGGGAATGAGCAGTTCTTC. The rearrangement uses TRBV29-1 and TRBJ2-1, with 9 bases lining up with TRBD1. The CDR3 is 14 residues long. CDR1 and CDR2 (germline): SQVTM, ANQGSEA. V lost 6 bases and J lost 7; bases outside the gene matches: 10.

CDR3 amino acids: CASSTGTLAASSYNEQFF. In DNA form, the CDR3 reads TGTGCCAGCAGCACCGGGACCCTAGCGGCGAGCTCCTACAATGAGCAGTTCTTC. The V and J genes are TRBV7-2 and TRBJ2-1; 7 positions match TRBD2. V dropped 5 bases and J dropped 0; count of bases not matched to a gene: 13. The CDR3 is made up of 18 amino acids. CDR1 is SGHTA, CDR2 FQGNSA, per germline.

The CDR3 DNA follows: TGTGCCAGCAGCGTAGGCCCAAGGGGGCTGTTTTTT. Amino acids: CASSVGPRGLFF. This chain uses TRBV7-2 with TRBJ2-2, with D possibly being TRBD1 (5 bases). Germline CDR1 is SGHTA and CDR2 is FQGNSA. The CDR3 sequence is 12 residues long. The ends were cut back, 5 bases at V and 13 bases at J, with 14 bases in the middle.

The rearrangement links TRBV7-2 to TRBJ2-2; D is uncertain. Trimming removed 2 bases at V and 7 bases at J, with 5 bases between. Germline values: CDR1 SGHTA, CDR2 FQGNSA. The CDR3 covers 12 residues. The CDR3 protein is CASSLLSGELFF. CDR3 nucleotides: TGTGCCAGCAGCTTACTTAGCGGGGAGCTGTTTTTT.

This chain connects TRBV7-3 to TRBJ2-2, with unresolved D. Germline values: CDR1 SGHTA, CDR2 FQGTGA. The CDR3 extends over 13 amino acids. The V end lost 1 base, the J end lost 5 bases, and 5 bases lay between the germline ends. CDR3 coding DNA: TGTGCCAGCAGCTTAAGCGCTACCGGGGAGCTGTTTTTT. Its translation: CASSLSATGELFF.

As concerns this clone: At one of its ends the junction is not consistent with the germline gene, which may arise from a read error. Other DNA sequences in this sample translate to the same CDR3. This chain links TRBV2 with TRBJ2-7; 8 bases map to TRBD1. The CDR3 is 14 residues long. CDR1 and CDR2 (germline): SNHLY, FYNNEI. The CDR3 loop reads CASKRTGSSYEQYF. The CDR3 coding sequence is TGCGCCAGCAAGCGGACAGGGAGCTCCTACGAGCAGTACTTC.

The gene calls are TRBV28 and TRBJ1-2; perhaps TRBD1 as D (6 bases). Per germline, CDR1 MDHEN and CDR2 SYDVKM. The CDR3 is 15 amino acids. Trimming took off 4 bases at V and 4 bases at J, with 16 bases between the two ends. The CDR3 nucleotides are TGTGCCAGCAGTTCCTCAGGGGCGTATGGCTATGGCTACACCTTC. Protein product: CASSSSGAYGYGYTF.

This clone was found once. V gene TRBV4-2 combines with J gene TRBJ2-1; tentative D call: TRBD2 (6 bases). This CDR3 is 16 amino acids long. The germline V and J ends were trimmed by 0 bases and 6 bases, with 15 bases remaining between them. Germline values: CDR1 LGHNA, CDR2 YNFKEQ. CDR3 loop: CASSQDNAGLINEQFF. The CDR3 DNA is TGTGCCAGCAGCCAAGATAATGCGGGGCTTATCAATGAGCAGTTCTTC.

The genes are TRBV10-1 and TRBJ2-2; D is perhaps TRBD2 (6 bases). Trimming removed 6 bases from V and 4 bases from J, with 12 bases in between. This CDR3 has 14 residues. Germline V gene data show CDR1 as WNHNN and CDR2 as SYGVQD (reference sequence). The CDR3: CASRSGAFTGELFF. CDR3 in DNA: TGCGCCAGCAGATCGGGAGCCTTCACCGGGGAGCTGTTTTTT.

The CDR3 protein is CASTAGPYGYTF. The CDR3 nucleotides read TGTGCCAGCACGGCAGGGCCCTATGGCTACACCTTC. The chain has TRBV5-4 and TRBJ1-2; D possibly corresponds to TRBD1 (5 bases). This CDR3 is built from 12 residues. Per the germline V gene, CDR1 is SGHNT and CDR2 is YYREEE (reference sequence). The V end lost 6 bases, the J end lost 4 bases, and 10 bases lay between the germline ends. Full variable domain (rest looked up from reference TRBV5-4 and TRBJ1-2): ETGVTQSPTHLIKTRGQQVTLRCSSQSGHNTVSWYQQALGQGPQFIFQYYREEENGRGNFPPRFSGLQFPNYSSELNVNALELDDSALYLCASTAGPYGYTFGSGTRLTVV.

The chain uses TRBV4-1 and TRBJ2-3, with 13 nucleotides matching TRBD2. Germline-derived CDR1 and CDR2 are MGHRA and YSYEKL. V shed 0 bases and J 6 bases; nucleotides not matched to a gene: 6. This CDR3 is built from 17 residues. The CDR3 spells CASSQEGLAGNLDTQYF. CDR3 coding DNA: TGCGCCAGCAGCCAAGAGGGACTAGCGGGAAATCTCGATACGCAGTATTTT.

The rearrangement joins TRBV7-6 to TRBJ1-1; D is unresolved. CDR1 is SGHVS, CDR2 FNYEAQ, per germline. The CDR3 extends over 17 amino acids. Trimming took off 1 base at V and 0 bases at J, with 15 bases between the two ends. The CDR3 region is CASSLVGGSAVNTEAFF. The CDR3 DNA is TGTGCCAGCAGCTTAGTGGGTGGGTCCGCGGTGAACACTGAAGCTTTCTTT.

This CDR3 reads CASSQVTGGGLNSPLHF. The CDR3 DNA reads as TGCGCCAGCAGCCAAGTTACGGGGGGTGGGCTCAATTCACCCCTCCACTTT. The V and J genes are TRBV4-1 and TRBJ1-6; weak D call: TRBD1 (5 bases). The V gene's germline CDR1 is MGHRA and CDR2 YSYEKL. This CDR3 region has 17 residues. V shed 1 base and J shed 7 bases, with 17 bases lying between them.

The CDR3: CASSDTPGGEYNEQFF. The CDR3, as DNA: TGTGCCAGCAGTGACACCCCAGGGGGCGAATACAATGAGCAGTTCTTC. The chain recombines TRBV6-4 with TRBJ2-1; 8 bases are a match to TRBD1. Germline trimming cut 2 bases from V and 4 bases from J; bases unmatched to any gene: 7. CDR1 and CDR2 from the germline V gene are MRHNA and SNTAGT. This CDR3 is 16 amino acids long.

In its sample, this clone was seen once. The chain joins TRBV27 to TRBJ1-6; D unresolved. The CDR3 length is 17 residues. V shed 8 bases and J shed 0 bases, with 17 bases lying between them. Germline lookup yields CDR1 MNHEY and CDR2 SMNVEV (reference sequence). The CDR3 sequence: CASRGPPLASYNSPLHF. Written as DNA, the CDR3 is TGTGCCAGCCGAGGGCCGCCTTTGGCCTCCTATAATTCACCCCTCCACTTT.

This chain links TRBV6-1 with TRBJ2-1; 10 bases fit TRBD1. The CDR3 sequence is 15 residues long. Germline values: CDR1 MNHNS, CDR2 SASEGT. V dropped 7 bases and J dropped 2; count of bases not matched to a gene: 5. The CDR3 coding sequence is TGTGCCAGCATTCCCGGACAGGGGGCCTACAATGAGCAGTTCTTC. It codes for CASIPGQGAYNEQFF.

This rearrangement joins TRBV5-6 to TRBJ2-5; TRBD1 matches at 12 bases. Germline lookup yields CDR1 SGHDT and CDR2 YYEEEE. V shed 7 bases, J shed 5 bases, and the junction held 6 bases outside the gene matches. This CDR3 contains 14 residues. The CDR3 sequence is CASQGTGGGETQYF. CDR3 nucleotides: TGTGCCAGCCAAGGGACAGGGGGCGGGGAGACCCAGTACTTC.

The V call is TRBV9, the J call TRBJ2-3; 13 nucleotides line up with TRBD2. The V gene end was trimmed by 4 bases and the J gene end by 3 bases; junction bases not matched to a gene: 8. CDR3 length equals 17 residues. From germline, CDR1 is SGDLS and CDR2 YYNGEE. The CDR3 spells CASSTRTSGGRTDTQYF. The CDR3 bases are TGTGCCAGCAGCACACGGACTAGCGGGGGAAGGACAGATACGCAGTATTTT.

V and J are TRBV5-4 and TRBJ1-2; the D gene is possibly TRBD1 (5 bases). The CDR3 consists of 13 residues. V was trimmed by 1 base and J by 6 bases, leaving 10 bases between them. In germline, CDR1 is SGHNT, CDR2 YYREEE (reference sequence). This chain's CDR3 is CASSLLGGDGYTF. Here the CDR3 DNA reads TGTGCCAGCAGCTTGCTGGGGGGGGATGGCTACACCTTC. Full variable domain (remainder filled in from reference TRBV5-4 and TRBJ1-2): ETGVTQSPTHLIKTRGQQVTLRCSSQSGHNTVSWYQQALGQGPQFIFQYYREEENGRGNFPPRFSGLQFPNYSSELNVNALELDDSALYLCASSLLGGDGYTFGSGTRLTVV.

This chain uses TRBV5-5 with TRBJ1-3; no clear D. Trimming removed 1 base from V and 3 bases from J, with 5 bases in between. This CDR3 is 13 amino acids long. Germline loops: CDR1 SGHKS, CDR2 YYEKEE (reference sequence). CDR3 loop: CASSLPGGNTIYF. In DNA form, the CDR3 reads TGTGCCAGCAGCTTGCCAGGTGGAAACACCATATATTTT.

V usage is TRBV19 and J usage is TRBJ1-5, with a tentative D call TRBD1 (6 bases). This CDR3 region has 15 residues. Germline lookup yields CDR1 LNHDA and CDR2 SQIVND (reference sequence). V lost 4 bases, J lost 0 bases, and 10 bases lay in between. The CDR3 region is CASSTYRDSNQPQHF. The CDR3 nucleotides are TGTGCCAGTAGTACCTACAGGGATAGCAATCAGCCCCAGCATTTT.

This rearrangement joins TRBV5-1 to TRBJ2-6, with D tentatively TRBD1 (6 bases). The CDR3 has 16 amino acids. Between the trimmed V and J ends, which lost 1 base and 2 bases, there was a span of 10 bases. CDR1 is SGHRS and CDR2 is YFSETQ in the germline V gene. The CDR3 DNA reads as TGCGCCAGCAGCTTGTCGGCAGGGGCTGGGGCCAACGTCCTGACTTTC. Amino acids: CASSLSAGAGANVLTF.

The CDR3 spells CASSGGQSSNYGYTF. In DNA, the CDR3 is TGTGCCAGCAGCGGAGGACAGAGCTCTAACTATGGCTACACCTTC. The chain is built from TRBV9 and TRBJ1-2; D perhaps matches TRBD1 (6 bases). The V gene lost 3 bases and the J gene lost 0 bases, with 12 bases spanning the gap. The CDR3 covers 15 residues. CDR1 is SGDLS and CDR2 is YYNGEE in the germline V gene.

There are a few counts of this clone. CDR3 residues: CASSLAGGPTSEQFF. The CDR3 DNA follows: TGTGCCAGCAGTCTAGCGGGGGGGCCCACCAGTGAGCAGTTCTTC. V is TRBV6-6 and J is TRBJ2-1; TRBD2 agrees at 12 bases. Trimming took 5 bases from V and 9 from J; bases not matched to a gene: 8. This CDR3 spans 15 amino acids. Looked up from germline, CDR1 is MNHNY and CDR2 is SVGAGI (reference sequence).

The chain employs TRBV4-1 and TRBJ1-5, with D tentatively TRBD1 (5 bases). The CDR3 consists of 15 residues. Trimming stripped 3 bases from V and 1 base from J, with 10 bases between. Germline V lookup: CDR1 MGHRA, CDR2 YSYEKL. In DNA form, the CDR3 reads TGCGCCAGCAGCCAGGTACCAGGGAGCAATCAGCCCCAGCATTTT. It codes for CASSQVPGSNQPQHF.